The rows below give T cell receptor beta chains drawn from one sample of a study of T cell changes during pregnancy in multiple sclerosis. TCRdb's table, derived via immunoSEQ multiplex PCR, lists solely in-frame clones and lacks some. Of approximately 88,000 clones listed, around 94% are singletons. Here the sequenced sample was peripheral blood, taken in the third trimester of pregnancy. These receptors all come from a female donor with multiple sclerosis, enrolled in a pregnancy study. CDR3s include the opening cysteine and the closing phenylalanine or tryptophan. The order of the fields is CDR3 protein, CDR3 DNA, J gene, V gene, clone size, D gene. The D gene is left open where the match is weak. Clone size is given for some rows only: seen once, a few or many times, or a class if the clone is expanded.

CASSFPGGGSGRGEQFF	TGTGCCAGCAGTTTCCCCGGGGGCGGTAGCGGGAGGGGTGAGCAGTTCTTC	TRBJ2-1	TRBV28	once	TRBD2
CASSPQGNQPQHF	TGCGCCAGCAGCCCTCAGGGTAATCAGCCCCAGCATTTT	TRBJ1-5	TRBV5-1	.	.
CASSPSARAQETQYF	TGTGCCAGCTCACCATCCGCCAGGGCCCAAGAGACCCAGTACTTC	TRBJ2-5	TRBV18	.	.
CASSQGRLENTEAFF	TGCGCCAGCAGCCAGGGGCGTCTTGAGAACACTGAAGCTTTCTTT	TRBJ1-1	TRBV4-1	.	.
CASSSRGPGAEAFF	TGTGCCAGCAGCAGCAGGGGCCCCGGGGCTGAAGCTTTCTTT	TRBJ1-1	TRBV21-1	.	.
CASSLNIRDTRNYGYTF	TGTGCCAGCAGCTTGAACATCCGGGACACCCGAAACTATGGCTACACCTTC	TRBJ1-2	TRBV9	.	.
CASSFGVSFEQYF	TGTGCCAGCAGCTTTGGAGTCAGCTTCGAGCAGTACTTC	TRBJ2-7	TRBV11-2	.	.
CASSAPPGTSEETQYF	TGTGCCAGCAGCGCTCCCCCGGGGACTAGCGAAGAGACCCAGTACTTC	TRBJ2-5	TRBV9	.	TRBD2
CASSISGSSYEQYF	TGTGCCAGTAGTATAAGCGGGAGCTCCTACGAGCAGTACTTC	TRBJ2-7	TRBV19	.	TRBD2
CASSVGGQGANEQYF	TGTGCCAGCAGCGTCGGCGGACAGGGTGCAAACGAGCAGTACTTC	TRBJ2-7	TRBV9	.	TRBD1
CASSPGTGRSNQPQHF	TGTGCCAGTAGTCCTGGGACAGGGAGAAGCAATCAGCCCCAGCATTTT	TRBJ1-5	TRBV19	.	TRBD1
CASSLDPQANTEAFF	TGCGCCAGCAGCTTGGATCCCCAAGCGAACACTGAAGCTTTCTTT	TRBJ1-1	TRBV5-1	.	.
CASGQGGGNTIYF	TGCGCCAGCGGCCAAGGGGGCGGAAACACCATATATTTT	TRBJ1-3	TRBV5-1	.	TRBD1
CASSPDRTVNEQFF	TGTGCCAGCTCACCGGACAGAACGGTTAATGAGCAGTTCTTC	TRBJ2-1	TRBV18	.	.
CASSLTLSHRGPGGYTF	TGTGCCAGCAGCTTGACCCTCTCCCACAGGGGGCCAGGTGGCTACACCTTC	TRBJ1-2	TRBV7-8	once	TRBD1
CASSLLSGLAGVETQYF	TGTGCCAGCAGTTTATTATCCGGACTAGCGGGAGTAGAGACCCAGTACTTC	TRBJ2-5	TRBV27	.	TRBD2
CASSTQPGTKVF	TGTGCCAGTAGTACCCAGCCCGGGACTAAGGTCTTC	TRBJ2-1	TRBV19	.	TRBD2
CASTSPDRATTEAFF	TGTGCCAGCACCTCACCGGACAGGGCAACTACTGAAGCTTTCTTT	TRBJ1-1	TRBV6-6	.	TRBD1
CASSPLPGLAGSTDTQYF	TGTGCCAGCAGCCCCCTACCGGGACTAGCGGGTTCCACAGATACGCAGTATTTT	TRBJ2-3	TRBV7-9	.	TRBD2
CACIYRLRRETQYF	TGTGCCTGTATCTACAGGTTAAGAAGAGAGACCCAGTACTTC	TRBJ2-5	TRBV30	.	.